This TCR beta chain was sequenced in a study of cytomegalovirus exposure and HLA in healthy donors. The study's findings and limits: Later analysis placed DRB1 highest and HLA-C lowest in TCR association rates, which differed by HLA locus.

About this clone itself: The antigen is unknown.

The primer mix had 60 Vbeta and 13 Jbeta primers. Generated by immunoSEQ multiplex PCR, the TCRdb table keeps only in-frame clones and is missing some. The sample contains 40,000 or so clones, around two thirds of which appear only once. CDR1 and CDR2 from the germline V gene are MDHEN and SYDVKM. The CDR3 has 15 amino acids. Trimming cost V 2 bases and J 5 bases; bases outside gene matches: 7. The sequencing input was PBMCs. The sequence was collected from a young man in good health and CMV-seronegative. This chain uses TRBV28 with TRBJ2-5, with 8 positions matching TRBD1. The CDR3: CASSLLGQGGETQYF. The CDR3 region has the DNA TGTGCCAGCAGTTTACTCGGACAGGGTGGTGAGACCCAGTACTTC.